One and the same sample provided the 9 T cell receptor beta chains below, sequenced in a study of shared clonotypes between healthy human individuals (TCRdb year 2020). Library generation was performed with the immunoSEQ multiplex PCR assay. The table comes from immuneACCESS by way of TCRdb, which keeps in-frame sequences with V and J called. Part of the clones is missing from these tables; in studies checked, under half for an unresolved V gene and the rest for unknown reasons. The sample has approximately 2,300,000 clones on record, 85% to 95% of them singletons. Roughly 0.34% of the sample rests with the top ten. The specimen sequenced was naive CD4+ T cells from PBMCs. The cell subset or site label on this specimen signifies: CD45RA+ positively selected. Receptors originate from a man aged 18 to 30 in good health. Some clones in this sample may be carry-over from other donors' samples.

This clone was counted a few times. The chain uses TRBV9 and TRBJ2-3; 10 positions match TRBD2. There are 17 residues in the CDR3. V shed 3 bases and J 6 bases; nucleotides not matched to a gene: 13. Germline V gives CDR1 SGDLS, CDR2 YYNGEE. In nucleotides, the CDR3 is TGTGCCAGCAGCGCTCGCTCAAGCGGGAGGGCCGGGGATACGCAGTATTTT. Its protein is CASSARSSGRAGDTQYF.

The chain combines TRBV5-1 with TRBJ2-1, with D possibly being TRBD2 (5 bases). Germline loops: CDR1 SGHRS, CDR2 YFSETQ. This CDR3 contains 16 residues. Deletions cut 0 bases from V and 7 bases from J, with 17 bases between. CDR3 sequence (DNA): TGCGCCAGCAGCTTGGTAGGCGGCCCTTGGGAGAATGAGCAGTTCTTC. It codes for CASSLVGGPWENEQFF.

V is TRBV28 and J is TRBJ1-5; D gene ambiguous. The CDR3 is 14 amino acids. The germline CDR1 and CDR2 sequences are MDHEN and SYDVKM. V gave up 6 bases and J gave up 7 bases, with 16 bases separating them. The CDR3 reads CASRYPVSRQPQHF. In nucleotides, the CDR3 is TGTGCCAGCAGGTACCCTGTCTCGCGGCAGCCCCAGCATTTT.

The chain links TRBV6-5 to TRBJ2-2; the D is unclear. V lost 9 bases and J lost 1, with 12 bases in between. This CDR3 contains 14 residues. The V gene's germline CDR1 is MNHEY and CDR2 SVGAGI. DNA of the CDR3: TGTGCCAGTATCAAGACACTGAACACCGGGGAGCTGTTTTTT. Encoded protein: CASIKTLNTGELFF.

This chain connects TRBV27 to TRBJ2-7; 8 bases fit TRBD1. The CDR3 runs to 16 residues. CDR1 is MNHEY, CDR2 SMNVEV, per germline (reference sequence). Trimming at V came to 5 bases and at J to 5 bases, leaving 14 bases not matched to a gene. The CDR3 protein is CASSLNLGQGSNEQYF. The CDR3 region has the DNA TGTGCCAGCAGTCTTAACTTAGGACAGGGCAGCAACGAGCAGTACTTC.

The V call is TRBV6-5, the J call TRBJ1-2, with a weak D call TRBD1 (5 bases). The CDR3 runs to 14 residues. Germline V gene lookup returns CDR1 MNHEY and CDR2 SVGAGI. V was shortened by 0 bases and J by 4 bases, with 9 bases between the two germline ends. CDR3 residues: CASSYSSGLYGYTF. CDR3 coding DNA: TGTGCCAGCAGTTACTCATCGGGGCTCTATGGCTACACCTTC.

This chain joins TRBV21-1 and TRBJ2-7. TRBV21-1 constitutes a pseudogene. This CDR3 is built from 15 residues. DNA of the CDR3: TGTGCCGCCTACTCCCGGGACCGAGAAACCTACGAGCAGTACTTC. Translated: CAAYSRDRETYEQYF.

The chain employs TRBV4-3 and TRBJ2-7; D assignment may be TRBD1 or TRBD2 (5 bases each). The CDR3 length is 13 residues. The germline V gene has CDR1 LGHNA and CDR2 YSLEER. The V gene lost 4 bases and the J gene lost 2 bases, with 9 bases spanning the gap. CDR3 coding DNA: TGCGCCAGCAGCCGGGGACGAGCCTACGAGCAGTACTTC. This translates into CASSRGRAYEQYF.

As DNA, the CDR3 is TGCGCCAGCAGCACCGTTGCGGTAAAGGAGACCCAGTACTTC. Translating it yields CASSTVAVKETQYF. The rearrangement joins TRBV5-1 to TRBJ2-5; D gene unclear. This CDR3 contains 14 residues. Germline CDR1 reads SGHRS; CDR2 reads YFSETQ. Trimming took 4 bases from V and 5 from J, leaving 15 bases between them.